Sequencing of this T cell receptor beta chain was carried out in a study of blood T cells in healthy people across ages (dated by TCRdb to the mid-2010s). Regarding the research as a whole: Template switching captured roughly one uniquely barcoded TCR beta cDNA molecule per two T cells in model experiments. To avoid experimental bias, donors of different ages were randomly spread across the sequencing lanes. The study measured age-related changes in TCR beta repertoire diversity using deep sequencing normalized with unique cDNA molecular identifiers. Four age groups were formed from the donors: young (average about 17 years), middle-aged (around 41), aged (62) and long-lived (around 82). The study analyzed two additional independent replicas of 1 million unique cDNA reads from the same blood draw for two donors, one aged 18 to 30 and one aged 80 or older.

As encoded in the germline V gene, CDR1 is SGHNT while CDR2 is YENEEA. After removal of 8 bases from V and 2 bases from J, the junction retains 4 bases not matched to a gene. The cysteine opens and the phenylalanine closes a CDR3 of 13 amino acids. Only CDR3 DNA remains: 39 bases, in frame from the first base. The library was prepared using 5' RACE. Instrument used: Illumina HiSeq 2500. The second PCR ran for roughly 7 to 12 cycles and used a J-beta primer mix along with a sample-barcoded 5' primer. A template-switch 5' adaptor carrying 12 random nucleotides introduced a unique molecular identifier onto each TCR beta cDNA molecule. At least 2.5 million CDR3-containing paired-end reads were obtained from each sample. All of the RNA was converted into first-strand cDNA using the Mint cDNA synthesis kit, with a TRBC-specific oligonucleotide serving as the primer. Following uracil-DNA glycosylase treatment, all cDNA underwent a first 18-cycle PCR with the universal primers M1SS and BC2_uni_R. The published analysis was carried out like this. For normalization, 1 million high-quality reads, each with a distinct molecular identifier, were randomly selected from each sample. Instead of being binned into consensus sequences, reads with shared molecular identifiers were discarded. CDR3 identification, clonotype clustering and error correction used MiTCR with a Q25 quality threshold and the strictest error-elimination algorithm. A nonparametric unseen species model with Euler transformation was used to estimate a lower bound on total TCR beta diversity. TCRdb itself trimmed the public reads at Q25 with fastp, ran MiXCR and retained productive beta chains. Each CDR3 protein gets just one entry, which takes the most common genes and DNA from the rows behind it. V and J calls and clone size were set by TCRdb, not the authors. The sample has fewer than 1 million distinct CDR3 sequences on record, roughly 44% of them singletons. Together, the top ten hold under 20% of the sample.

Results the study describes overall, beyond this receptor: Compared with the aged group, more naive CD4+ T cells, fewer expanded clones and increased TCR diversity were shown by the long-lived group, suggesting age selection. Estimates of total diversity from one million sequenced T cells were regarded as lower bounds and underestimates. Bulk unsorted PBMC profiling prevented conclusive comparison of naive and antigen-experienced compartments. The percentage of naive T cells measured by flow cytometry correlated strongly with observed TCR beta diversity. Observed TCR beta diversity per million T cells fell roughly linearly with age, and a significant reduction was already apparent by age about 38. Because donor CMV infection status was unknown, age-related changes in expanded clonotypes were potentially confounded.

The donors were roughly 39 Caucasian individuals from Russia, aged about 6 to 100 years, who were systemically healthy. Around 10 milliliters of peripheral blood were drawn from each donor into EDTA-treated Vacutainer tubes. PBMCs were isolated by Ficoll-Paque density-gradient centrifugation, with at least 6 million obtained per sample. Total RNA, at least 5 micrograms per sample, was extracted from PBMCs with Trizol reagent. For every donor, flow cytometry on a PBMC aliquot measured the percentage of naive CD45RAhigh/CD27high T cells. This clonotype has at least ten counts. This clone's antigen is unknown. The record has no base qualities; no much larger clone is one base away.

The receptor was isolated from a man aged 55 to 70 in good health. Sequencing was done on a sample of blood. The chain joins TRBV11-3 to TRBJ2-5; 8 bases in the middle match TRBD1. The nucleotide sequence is TGTGCCAGCCTCCGGACAGGGCAAGAGACCCAGTACTTC. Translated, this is CASLRTGQETQYF.